This is a list of T cell receptor beta chains from one sample in a study of blood T cell repertoires in COVID-19. The protocol was immunoSEQ multiplex PCR, while the TCRdb copy is restricted to in-frame clones and leaves out a portion. The sample includes about 300,000 clones, 86% of them seen just once. The specimen sequenced was peripheral blood. The source is a woman in her forties or fifties with acute or convalescent COVID-19. The CDR3 runs from the conserved cysteine through the conserved F or W. Each record gives: CDR3 protein, CDR3 DNA, J gene, clone size, V gene, D gene. The D gene is left open where the match is weak. Where a row states a size, it is once, few, many or the class of an expanded clone; other rows omit it.

CDR3aa: CATSDGQGVNQPQHF
CDR3nt: TGTGCCACCAGTGATGGACAGGGGGTCAATCAGCCCCAGCATTTT
j_gene: TRBJ1-5
abundance: .
v_gene: TRBV24-1
d_gene: TRBD1

CDR3aa: CASTQAGRSYNEQFF
CDR3nt: TGTGCCAGCACCCAAGCGGGACGCTCCTACAATGAGCAGTTCTTC
j_gene: TRBJ2-1
abundance: .
v_gene: TRBV27
d_gene: TRBD2

CDR3aa: CASSVGLAGVLRATDTQYF
CDR3nt: TGTGCCAGCAGTGTCGGACTAGCGGGAGTTCTTCGTGCCACAGATACGCAGTATTTT
j_gene: TRBJ2-3
abundance: .
v_gene: TRBV6-1
d_gene: TRBD2

CDR3aa: CASSVADRGLRGYTF
CDR3nt: TGTGCCAGCAGCGTAGCCGACCGCGGACTTCGCGGCTACACCTTC
j_gene: TRBJ1-2
abundance: .
v_gene: TRBV9
d_gene: .

CDR3aa: CASSQARQGSTYGYTF
CDR3nt: TGTGCCAGCAGCCAGGCCAGACAGGGTAGCACCTATGGCTACACCTTC
j_gene: TRBJ1-2
abundance: .
v_gene: TRBV3-1/TRBV3-2
d_gene: TRBD1

CDR3aa: CASSLGTGDGYTF
CDR3nt: TGTGCCAGCAGTTTAGGTACAGGGGATGGCTACACCTTC
j_gene: TRBJ1-2
abundance: few
v_gene: TRBV27
d_gene: TRBD1

CDR3aa: CASSLDSSGLYEQYF
CDR3nt: TGTGCCAGCAGCTTAGATTCTAGCGGGCTCTACGAGCAGTACTTC
j_gene: TRBJ2-7
abundance: .
v_gene: TRBV7-3
d_gene: TRBD2

CDR3aa: CSASTTGTANTGELFF
CDR3nt: TGCAGTGCTAGTACGACCGGGACAGCGAACACCGGGGAGCTGTTTTTT
j_gene: TRBJ2-2
abundance: .
v_gene: TRBV20-1
d_gene: TRBD1

CDR3aa: CASSSTTSGGSLAQHF
CDR3nt: TGTGCCAGCAGTTCAACCACGTCAGGGGGCTCTCTGGCCCAGCATTTT
j_gene: TRBJ1-5
abundance: few
v_gene: TRBV28
d_gene: TRBD1

CDR3aa: CASSRLGNEQFF
CDR3nt: TGTGCCAGCAGCAGACTTGGCAATGAGCAGTTCTTC
j_gene: TRBJ2-1
abundance: .
v_gene: TRBV11-2
d_gene: .

CDR3aa: CASSSYPVTSLNYEQYF
CDR3nt: TGTGCCAGCAGCTCGTACCCTGTGACTAGTCTGAACTACGAGCAGTACTTC
j_gene: TRBJ2-7
abundance: .
v_gene: TRBV5-6
d_gene: .

CDR3aa: CASSPWTGPGELFF
CDR3nt: TGTGCCAGCAGCCCCTGGACAGGGCCCGGGGAGCTGTTTTTT
j_gene: TRBJ2-2
abundance: .
v_gene: TRBV7-2
d_gene: TRBD1

CDR3aa: CASSQDQGLRYEQYF
CDR3nt: TGTGCCAGCAGCCAAGATCAGGGGTTGAGATACGAGCAGTACTTC
j_gene: TRBJ2-7
abundance: .
v_gene: TRBV4-2
d_gene: .

CDR3aa: CASRGRRGGANTGELFF
CDR3nt: TGTGCCAGCAGGGGTCGGCGGGGGGGCGCGAACACCGGGGAGCTGTTTTTT
j_gene: TRBJ2-2
abundance: .
v_gene: TRBV2
d_gene: TRBD2

CDR3aa: CASRAGDSGANVLTF
CDR3nt: TGTGCCAGCAGGGCGGGTGACTCTGGGGCCAACGTCCTGACTTTC
j_gene: TRBJ2-6
abundance: .
v_gene: TRBV6-5
d_gene: .

CDR3aa: CASSPPGNQPQHF
CDR3nt: TGTGCCAGCTCACCTCCGGGGAATCAGCCCCAGCATTTT
j_gene: TRBJ1-5
abundance: .
v_gene: TRBV18
d_gene: .

CDR3aa: CASSRTGGGQPQHF
CDR3nt: TGTGCCAGCAGTCGTACAGGGGGTGGTCAGCCCCAGCATTTT
j_gene: TRBJ1-5
abundance: once
v_gene: TRBV3-1/TRBV3-2
d_gene: TRBD1

CDR3aa: CASSSSSTDTQYF
CDR3nt: TGTGCCAGCAGTTCGTCTAGCACAGATACGCAGTATTTT
j_gene: TRBJ2-3
abundance: .
v_gene: TRBV6-5
d_gene: .

CDR3aa: CATFSWSSYEQYF
CDR3nt: TGTGCCACCTTTTCGTGGAGCTCCTACGAGCAGTACTTC
j_gene: TRBJ2-7
abundance: .
v_gene: TRBV2
d_gene: .

CDR3aa: CSVVGDYYEQYF
CDR3nt: TGCAGCGTTGTCGGTGACTACTACGAGCAGTACTTC
j_gene: TRBJ2-7
abundance: few
v_gene: TRBV29-1
d_gene: .

CDR3aa: CASSAPSEGSGNTIYF
CDR3nt: TGTGCCAGCAGTGCCCCTTCCGAGGGATCTGGAAACACCATATATTTT
j_gene: TRBJ1-3
abundance: once
v_gene: TRBV28
d_gene: .

CDR3aa: CASSLAPGGNQPQHF
CDR3nt: TGTGCCAGCAGCTTAGCTCCGGGGGGCAATCAGCCCCAGCATTTT
j_gene: TRBJ1-5
abundance: few
v_gene: TRBV7-2
d_gene: .

CDR3aa: CASSPGTSGREVETQYF
CDR3nt: TGTGCCAGCAGCCCTGGGACTAGCGGGAGGGAGGTGGAGACCCAGTACTTC
j_gene: TRBJ2-5
abundance: .
v_gene: TRBV5-4
d_gene: TRBD2

CDR3aa: CASSTLVGRGDTQYF
CDR3nt: TGTGCCAGCAGTACCCTAGTAGGGCGGGGAGATACGCAGTATTTT
j_gene: TRBJ2-3
abundance: .
v_gene: TRBV27
d_gene: .

CDR3aa: CASSSTIGNSPLHF
CDR3nt: TGTGCCAGCAGCTCAACCATCGGTAATTCACCCCTCCACTTT
j_gene: TRBJ1-6
abundance: .
v_gene: TRBV7-2
d_gene: .

CDR3aa: CASSAGHGVDTEAFF
CDR3nt: TGTGCCAGCAGCGCTGGGCACGGGGTGGACACTGAAGCTTTCTTT
j_gene: TRBJ1-1
abundance: .
v_gene: TRBV9
d_gene: .